This T cell receptor (beta chain) was documented in a study of blood T cell repertoires in COVID-19. For the study at large: The United States, Italy and Spain were the sources of the acute and convalescent COVID-19 samples.

Unmatched junction bases numbered 7, after V lost 4 bases and J lost 4 bases. The V gene's germline CDR1 is LGHNA and CDR2 YNFKEQ. The CDR3 spans 16 residues. Methods used by the authors: Scientists estimated how many nucleated cells there were by amplifying reference gene primers. Assay: immunoSEQ multiplex PCR; the TCRdb copy retains only in-frame clones and omits some. V and J calls plus clone size are reproduced from that table; the DNA served to infer D and trimming. The profile covers tens of thousands of clones, with approximately 90% appearing a single time and less than 2.5% taken by the ten largest.

The material sequenced was peripheral blood. This rearrangement joins TRBV4-2 to TRBJ2-3, with 11 bases lining up with TRBD2. The clonotype was recovered from a human donor with active COVID-19. The donor label of this sample is uncertain. CDR3 residues: CASSPTFSGGADTQYF. The CDR3 DNA reads TGTGCCAGCAGCCCAACCTTTAGCGGGGGGGCAGATACGCAGTATTTT.